This TCR beta chain came from a study of blood T cell repertoires in COVID-19. Whole-study context: The cDNA or gDNA used as material had been derived from T cells, B-cell-depleted T cells, or PBMCs.

Germline trimming cut 1 base from V and 0 bases from J; bases unmatched to any gene: 7. The CDR3 runs to 18 residues. The V gene's germline CDR1 is SGHRS and CDR2 YFSETQ. Original analysis: The authors estimated nucleated cell counts from reference gene primer amplification. The method was immunoSEQ multiplex PCR; TCRdb's version includes in-frame clones alone and lacks a portion of them. Clone size and the V and J calls come from that table; the DNA yielded D and trimming. This repertoire shows approximately 83,000 clones, roughly 71% found once; its top ten account for roughly a tenth. The receptor's source is a woman over 75 with acute or convalescent COVID-19. This chain joins TRBV5-1 and TRBJ2-3; 11 bases agree with TRBD2. The sequencing sample was made of peripheral blood. DNA for the CDR3: TGCGCCAGCAGCTTGCTAGCGGGAGGCGCATCTAGCACAGATACGCAGTATTTT. This encodes CASSLLAGGASSTDTQYF.